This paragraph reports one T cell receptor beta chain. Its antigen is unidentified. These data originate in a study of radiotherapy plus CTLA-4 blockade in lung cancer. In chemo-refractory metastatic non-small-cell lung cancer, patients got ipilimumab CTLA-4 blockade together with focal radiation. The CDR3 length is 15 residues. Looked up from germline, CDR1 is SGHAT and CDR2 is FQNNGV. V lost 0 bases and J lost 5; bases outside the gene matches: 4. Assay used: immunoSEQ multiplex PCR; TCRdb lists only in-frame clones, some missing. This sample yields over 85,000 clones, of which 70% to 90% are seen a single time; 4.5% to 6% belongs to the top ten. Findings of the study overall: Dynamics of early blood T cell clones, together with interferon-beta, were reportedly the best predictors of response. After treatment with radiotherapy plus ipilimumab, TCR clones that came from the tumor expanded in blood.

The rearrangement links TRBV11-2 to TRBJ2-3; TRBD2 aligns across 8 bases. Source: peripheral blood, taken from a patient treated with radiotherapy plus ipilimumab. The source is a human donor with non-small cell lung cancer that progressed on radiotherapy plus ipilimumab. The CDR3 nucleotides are TGTGCCAGCAGCTTAGATTACCTAGCGGGAGATACGCAGTATTTT. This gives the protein CASSLDYLAGDTQYF.